The TCR beta chain described here comes from a study of regulatory T cells in long-lasting Graves disease. Overall study findings and caveats: Persistent disease was associated with favored TRBV28 usage and with favored use of TRBJ1-2 and TRBJ2-5. The study found lower TCR diversity in persistent Graves' patients than in newly diagnosed ones. Sharing of public clonotypes was greater in persistent patients (about 3,000) than in new patients (around 1,000).

The length of the CDR3 is 12 residues. J gave up 6 bases and V 4 bases, and 2 bases lay outside the gene matches. Germline V gene lookup returns CDR1 SNHLY and CDR2 FYNNEI. Construction of TCR beta libraries relied on iRepertoire HTBI primers and on Arm-PCR targeting CDR3 regions. Each CDR3 protein gets one entry after TCRdb re-called the multiplex PCR reads with MiXCR. Here the sample spans roughly 500,000 distinct CDR3 sequences, roughly 13% being singletons. This clonotype came up many times. Its antigen is unidentified. This sample's time point: newly diagnosed GD, antithyroid drugs for less than 3 months. Extracted PBMC RNA gave rise to the TCR library. This sample also appeared in a second study, on T cells in Graves' hyperthyroidism and ophthalmopathy. From that second work: Based on clinical symptoms, serum thyroxine and TRAb, thyroid ultrasound and orbital computed tomography, diagnoses were reached.

V gene TRBV2 combines with J gene TRBJ1-2, with TRBD1 identical over 7 bases. The receptor was derived from a young man with Graves disease. Sequenced here: peripheral blood mononuclear cells (PBMCs), sampled at new diagnosis, from a patient treated with antithyroid drugs. This CDR3 reads CASSATGDGYTF. Here the CDR3 DNA reads TGTGCCAGCAGTGCCACAGGGGATGGCTACACCTTC. The whole variable domain, remainder taken from reference TRBV2 and TRBJ1-2, is EPEVTQTPSHQVTQMGQEVILRCVPISNHLYFYWYRQILGQKVEFLVSFYNNEISEKSEIFDDQFSVERPDGSNFTLKIRSTKLEDSAMYFCASSATGDGYTFGSGTRLTVV.